A single sample is the source of the 23 T cell receptor beta chains below, sequenced in a study of control samples from healthy donors and cancer patients. Some clones are missing from TCRdb's copy, which holds only in-frame ones; the method was immunoSEQ multiplex PCR. The sample holds around 140,000 clones, about 90% seen once. Sequenced sample: blood. Source of these receptors: a man in his late teens or twenties in good health.

As for this clone: This same CDR3 is encoded by further DNA sequences in the sample. J is TRBJ1-5 and V is TRBV7-3; D unresolved. This CDR3 contains 13 residues. CDR1 and CDR2 from the germline V gene are SGHTA and FQGTGA. Trimming took off 0 bases at V and 5 bases at J, with 5 bases between the two ends. CDR3 bases: TGTGCCAGCAGCTTAACCGGGGATCAGCCCCAGCATTTT. Encoded protein: CASSLTGDQPQHF.

The chain has TRBV27 and TRBJ1-5, with TRBD1 as a possible D gene (5 bases). V was pared by 4 bases and J by 3 bases, with 7 bases between. The CDR3 has 13 amino acids. Germline V lookup: CDR1 MNHEY, CDR2 SMNVEV (reference sequence). The CDR3 region is CASSWGSNQPQHF. CDR3 DNA: TGTGCCAGCAGTTGGGGGTCCAATCAGCCCCAGCATTTT.

This clone was seen only once. This chain links TRBV15 with TRBJ2-7; 7 nucleotides match TRBD1. J gave up 2 bases and V 0 bases, and 4 bases lay outside the gene matches. CDR3 size: 15 residues. Germline V lookup: CDR1 LNHNV, CDR2 YYDKDF (reference sequence). The CDR3 coding sequence is TGTGCCACCAGCAGAGAACGGACAGGAGCCTACGAGCAGTACTTC. This sequence encodes CATSRERTGAYEQYF.

The chain joins TRBV2 to TRBJ1-4; 11 nucleotides agree with TRBD1. The CDR3 length is 14 residues. V shed 7 bases, J shed 7 bases, and the junction held 5 bases outside the gene matches. Germline V gives CDR1 SNHLY, CDR2 FYNNEI. This CDR3 is CASTTDRGLEKLFF. The CDR3, as DNA: TGTGCCAGCACTACGGACAGGGGGCTTGAAAAACTGTTTTTT.

This chain joins TRBV6-5 and TRBJ1-5; possibly TRBD1 for D (5 bases). Germline V CDR1 and CDR2: MNHEY, SVGAGI. This CDR3 is built from 15 residues. V was shortened by 0 bases and J by 7 bases, with 13 bases between the two germline ends. The CDR3 protein is CASSYSRGGGQPQHF. CDR3 DNA sequence: TGTGCCAGCAGTTACTCGAGGGGAGGAGGCCAGCCCCAGCATTTT.

This clone was detected once. This chain links TRBV6-5 with TRBJ2-7; perhaps TRBD2 as D (6 bases). The length of the CDR3 is 14 residues. Germline loops: CDR1 MNHEY, CDR2 SVGAGI. Trimming pared 6 bases from V and 2 bases from J, leaving 14 bases between. The DNA of the CDR3 is TGTGCCAGCAGCCAGACTAGTCGCACCTACGAGCAGTACTTC. Encoded protein: CASSQTSRTYEQYF.

This rearrangement joins TRBV28 to TRBJ2-7, with 14 positions matching TRBD2. This CDR3 region has 14 residues. V lost 6 bases, J lost 6 bases, and 4 bases stayed unmatched. CDR1 and CDR2 from the germline V gene are MDHEN and SYDVKM. The CDR3 here is CASSEGLAGAEQYF. The CDR3 DNA reads TGTGCCAGCAGCGAGGGACTAGCGGGAGCCGAGCAGTACTTC.

The chain recombines TRBV7-2 with TRBJ1-1; no reliable D call. V shed 1 base and J shed 2 bases, with 11 bases lying between them. The CDR3 sequence is 15 residues long. Germline-derived CDR1 and CDR2 are SGHTA and FQGNSA. CDR3: CASSLVPGYNTEAFF. The CDR3 DNA follows: TGTGCCAGCAGCTTAGTACCGGGATATAACACTGAAGCTTTCTTT.

In DNA form, the CDR3 reads TGCGCCAGCAGCCACGAAAGGGGTGAGCAGTACTTC. As protein: CASSHERGEQYF. V is TRBV4-1 and J is TRBJ2-7; D may be TRBD1 (5 bases). The germline V gene encodes CDR1 MGHRA and CDR2 YSYEKL. Between the trimmed V and J ends, which lost 3 bases and 7 bases, there was a span of 10 bases. This CDR3 comprises 12 residues.

DNA of the CDR3: TGTGCCAGCAGCTCAACCGACAGGGGGGTGGGCACTGAAGCTTTCTTT. The encoded protein is CASSSTDRGVGTEAFF. V usage is TRBV5-4 and J usage is TRBJ1-1; TRBD1 matches 9 bases. The CDR3 has 16 amino acids. With V trimmed by 3 bases and J by 4 bases, 10 bases remained unmatched. Per the germline V gene, CDR1 is SGHNT and CDR2 is YYREEE (reference sequence).

This clone was detected a few times. The chain combines TRBV5-1 with TRBJ1-1; no firm D call. The germline V gene has CDR1 SGHRS and CDR2 YFSETQ. This CDR3 has 14 amino acids. With 2 bases removed from V and 1 base from J, the gap between germline ends came to 9 bases. The CDR3 reads CASSFVPANTEAFF. In DNA form, the CDR3 reads TGCGCCAGCAGCTTTGTTCCGGCGAACACTGAAGCTTTCTTT.

The V gene is TRBV19, the J gene TRBJ1-5; TRBD1 matches 8 bases. The ends lost 3 bases at V and 4 bases at J; junction bases unmatched: 2. Germline V lookup: CDR1 LNHDA, CDR2 SQIVND (reference sequence). This CDR3 is built from 14 residues. CDR3 sequence reads: CASSMGQDNQPQHF. CDR3 nucleotides: TGTGCCAGTAGTATGGGACAGGATAATCAGCCCCAGCATTTT.

The chain carries TRBV27 and TRBJ2-7; TRBD2 matches 8 bases. CDR3 size: 16 residues. Per the germline V gene, CDR1 is MNHEY and CDR2 is SMNVEV (reference sequence). After removal of 0 bases from V and 4 bases from J, the junction contained 8 bases not matched to a gene. As DNA, the CDR3 is TGTGCCAGCAGTTTATCGAACCCTAGCGGGCCTTACGAGCAGTACTTC. Encoded protein: CASSLSNPSGPYEQYF.

V is TRBV30 and J is TRBJ2-7, with D perhaps matching TRBD2 (6 bases). The V gene's germline CDR1 is GTSNPN and CDR2 SVGIG (reference sequence). Trimming took off 4 bases at V and 3 bases at J, with 10 bases between the two ends. This CDR3 is 12 amino acids long. The CDR3 loop is CAWKAGNYEQYF. The DNA of the CDR3 is TGTGCCTGGAAGGCGGGGAACTACGAGCAGTACTTC.

This clone was observed a handful of times. The J gene is TRBJ1-1, the V gene TRBV9; TRBD1 matches at 7 bases. V trimming: 1 base; J trimming: 10 bases; junction bases outside the gene matches: 7. Germline CDR1 SGDLS, CDR2 YYNGEE. The CDR3 spans 13 residues. The DNA of the CDR3 is TGTGCCAGCAGCGTAACCCAGGGGGGGCCAGCTTTCTTT. Translation: CASSVTQGGPAFF. The full variable domain, its missing parts supplied by reference TRBV9 and TRBJ1-1, is DSGVTQTPKHLITATGQRVTLRCSPRSGDLSVYWYQQSLDQGLQFLIQYYNGEERAKGNILERFSAQQFPDLHSELNLSSLELGDSALYFCASSVTQGGPAFFGQGTRLTVV.

This clone was picked up one time. The chain combines TRBV3-1 (or the pseudogene TRBV3-2) with TRBJ1-2, with a tentative D call TRBD1 (6 bases). CDR1 is LGHDT, CDR2 YNNKEL, per germline (reference sequence). This CDR3 is 15 amino acids long. V was clipped by 5 bases and J by 4 bases, with 17 bases between them. CDR3 nucleotide sequence: TGTGCCAGCAGCTTTGGACAGACGGCACGCTATGGCTACACCTTC. Its translation: CASSFGQTARYGYTF.

The chain couples TRBV28 to TRBJ1-1; possible D gene TRBD1, 5 bases. The CDR3 contains 12 residues. Germline CDR1 reads MDHEN; CDR2 reads SYDVKM. V was shortened by 3 bases and J by 3 bases, with 5 bases between the two germline ends. The CDR3, as DNA: TGTGCCAGCAGTTTGGGGGACACTGAAGCTTTCTTT. Translating gives CASSLGDTEAFF.

CDR3 region: CACRQGMGSNYGYTF. The CDR3, as DNA: TGTGCCTGTCGACAGGGCATGGGGTCGAACTATGGCTACACCTTC. J is TRBJ1-2 and V is TRBV6-6; TRBD1 matches at 7 bases. CDR3 length equals 15 residues. Germline V gene data show CDR1 as MNHNY and CDR2 as SVGAGI (reference sequence). With V trimmed by 11 bases and J by 2 bases, 14 bases remained unmatched.

In DNA form, the CDR3 reads TGTGCCAGCAGCGCGGACGGACGCCTTAATTCACCCCTCCACTTT. Its translation is CASSADGRLNSPLHF. The chain is built from TRBV7-2 and TRBJ1-6; D is uncertain. Trimming took 5 bases from V and 6 from J, leaving 14 bases between them. The germline V gene has CDR1 SGHTA and CDR2 FQGNSA. This CDR3 has 15 residues.

The V and J genes are TRBV24-1 and TRBJ2-5; 10 bases map to TRBD2. Germline values: CDR1 KGHDR, CDR2 SFDVKD. The CDR3 has 15 residues. V shed 5 bases, J shed 0 bases, and the junction held 2 bases outside the gene matches. The CDR3, as DNA: TGTGCCACCAGTGCAGCGGGGGGGTACCAAGAGACCCAGTACTTC. Translated, it gives CATSAAGGYQETQYF.

The chain couples TRBV2 to TRBJ1-6; perhaps TRBD1 as D (6 bases). The CDR3 totals 15 residues. The ends were cut back, 6 bases at V and 9 bases at J, with 18 bases in the middle. Germline lookup yields CDR1 SNHLY and CDR2 FYNNEI. The CDR3 is CASRVNTGLGSPLHF. CDR3 nucleotide sequence: TGTGCCAGCAGAGTGAACACAGGGTTGGGTTCACCCCTCCACTTT.

The chain is built from TRBV6-4 and TRBJ1-2; D unresolved. The germline V and J ends were trimmed by 0 bases and 7 bases, with 6 bases remaining between them. This CDR3 region has 12 residues. Germline V gives CDR1 MRHNA, CDR2 SNTAGT. The CDR3 nucleotides are TGTGCCAGCAGTGACTCGACTTTTGGCTACACCTTC. Translated: CASSDSTFGYTF.

The chain carries TRBV2 and TRBJ1-1; D is ambiguous. This CDR3 comprises 16 residues. The V and J ends lost 1 base and 3 bases respectively, with 15 bases between them. Germline V lookup: CDR1 SNHLY, CDR2 FYNNEI. Here the CDR3 DNA reads TGTGCCAGCAGTGAAGATGTTCCGGACGGAGACACTGAAGCTTTCTTT. Its translation: CASSEDVPDGDTEAFF.